This is a list of T cell receptor beta chains from one sample in a study of shared clonotypes between healthy human individuals. Libraries were prepared by immunoSEQ multiplex PCR; TCRdb keeps only in-frame clonotypes and omits some of them. The repertoire consists of about 2.3 million clones, with approximately 90% occurring once and the leading ten covering approximately 0.4%. The sample comprised naive CD4+ T cells from PBMCs. These receptor sequences come from a man aged 18 to 29 in good health. Some clones in this sample may be carry-over from other donors' samples. Both conserved end residues are part of each CDR3. Fields, in order: V gene, J gene, clone size, D gene, CDR3 DNA, CDR3 protein. D genes are given only for firm matches. Clone size is stated in some rows and not others, as once, few, many or a class when expanded.

V gene: TRBV5-6
J gene: TRBJ1-2
clone size: NA
D gene: TRBD1
CDR3 DNA: TGTGCCAGCAGCTTGGGTGGGACAGACTATGGCTACACCTTC
CDR3 protein: CASSLGGTDYGYTF

V gene: TRBV27
J gene: TRBJ2-1
clone size: NA
D gene: TRBD2
CDR3 DNA: TGTGCCAGCAGTCCTATTAGCGGGAGGTCCTACAATGAGCAGTTCTTC
CDR3 protein: CASSPISGRSYNEQFF

V gene: TRBV28
J gene: TRBJ1-4
clone size: NA
D gene: TRBD1
CDR3 DNA: TGTGCCAGCAGGACTACGGGACAGGTAGAAAAACTGTTTTTT
CDR3 protein: CASRTTGQVEKLFF

V gene: TRBV28
J gene: TRBJ2-1
clone size: NA
D gene: NA
CDR3 DNA: TGTGCCAGCAGTTTATCGCTAGCGCGGCAGTTCTTC
CDR3 protein: CASSLSLARQFF

V gene: TRBV28
J gene: TRBJ2-2
clone size: NA
D gene: NA
CDR3 DNA: TGTGCCAGCAGAGGGGGGAGGGAGAACACCGGGGAGCTGTTTTTT
CDR3 protein: CASRGGRENTGELFF

V gene: TRBV27
J gene: TRBJ2-7
clone size: once
D gene: NA
CDR3 DNA: TGTGCCAGCAGTTTACGCCGCGGGGAAACCCCCTACGAGCAGTACTTC
CDR3 protein: CASSLRRGETPYEQYF

V gene: TRBV18
J gene: TRBJ1-2
clone size: NA
D gene: NA
CDR3 DNA: TGTGCCAGCTCACCACCTGGCAGCGTCTATGGCTACACCTTC
CDR3 protein: CASSPPGSVYGYTF

V gene: TRBV19
J gene: TRBJ2-1
clone size: NA
D gene: TRBD2
CDR3 DNA: TGTGCCAGTAGTATGGGCGGGAGGCCCTACAATGAGCAGTTCTTC
CDR3 protein: CASSMGGRPYNEQFF

V gene: TRBV18
J gene: TRBJ1-5
clone size: NA
D gene: NA
CDR3 DNA: TGTGCCAGCTCACCGGTACGCAGGTTAGATCAGCCCCAGCATTTT
CDR3 protein: CASSPVRRLDQPQHF

V gene: TRBV6-1
J gene: TRBJ2-5
clone size: NA
D gene: NA
CDR3 DNA: TGTGCCACCTTCTCCGGGACCCAGTACTTC
CDR3 protein: CATFSGTQYF

V gene: TRBV27
J gene: TRBJ1-2
clone size: NA
D gene: NA
CDR3 DNA: TGTGCCAGCAGTTCGGCCGGGACTAACTATGGCTACACCTTC
CDR3 protein: CASSSAGTNYGYTF

V gene: TRBV10-1
J gene: TRBJ2-7
clone size: NA
D gene: NA
CDR3 DNA: TGCGCCAGCAGTGAGTCGGGGACTTACGAGCAGTACTTC
CDR3 protein: CASSESGTYEQYF

V gene: TRBV18
J gene: TRBJ1-5
clone size: NA
D gene: TRBD1
CDR3 DNA: TGTGCCAGCTCACCACCGGGACAGAATAGCAATCAGCCCCAGCATTTT
CDR3 protein: CASSPPGQNSNQPQHF

V gene: TRBV6-1
J gene: TRBJ1-1
clone size: once
D gene: NA
CDR3 DNA: TGTGCCAGCTCGTCGGCGGATTACACTGAAGCTTTCTTT
CDR3 protein: CASSSADYTEAFF

V gene: TRBV19
J gene: TRBJ2-2
clone size: NA
D gene: NA
CDR3 DNA: TGTGCCAGTTGCTATGCAGGGAACACCGGGGAGCTGTTTTTT
CDR3 protein: CASCYAGNTGELFF

V gene: TRBV10-3
J gene: TRBJ1-2
clone size: NA
D gene: NA
CDR3 DNA: TGTGCCATCAGTGAAAGTTTGGGCAGGGACGACTATGGCTACACCTTC
CDR3 protein: CAISESLGRDDYGYTF

V gene: TRBV28
J gene: TRBJ1-2
clone size: few
D gene: NA
CDR3 DNA: TGTGCCAGCAGCTCTTCACGGCCCGCTGGCTACACCTTC
CDR3 protein: CASSSSRPAGYTF

V gene: TRBV11-3
J gene: TRBJ2-5
clone size: once
D gene: NA
CDR3 DNA: TGTGCCAGCAGCTCCCGAAAGGACCGGGGGGAGACCCAGTACTTC
CDR3 protein: CASSSRKDRGETQYF

V gene: TRBV14
J gene: TRBJ1-2
clone size: NA
D gene: NA
CDR3 DNA: TGTGCCAGCAGCCCCGGCGGGGAGCCTCTTGGCTACACCTTC
CDR3 protein: CASSPGGEPLGYTF

V gene: TRBV5-1
J gene: TRBJ2-7
clone size: NA
D gene: NA
CDR3 DNA: TGCGCCAGCAGCGGACCCAACACCTACGAGCAGTACTTC
CDR3 protein: CASSGPNTYEQYF

V gene: TRBV5-1
J gene: TRBJ2-1
clone size: NA
D gene: NA
CDR3 DNA: TGCGCCAGCAGTTTCAAAAACGGGGGCAATGAGCAGTTCTTC
CDR3 protein: CASSFKNGGNEQFF

V gene: TRBV6-6
J gene: TRBJ1-5
clone size: once
D gene: NA
CDR3 DNA: TGTGCCGGGTCGCCGGGTCCCAATCAGCCCCAGCATTTT
CDR3 protein: CAGSPGPNQPQHF

V gene: TRBV7-6
J gene: TRBJ2-3
clone size: NA
D gene: NA
CDR3 DNA: TGTGCCAGCAGCTTCGTGGCAGGGTTCACAGATACGCAGTATTTT
CDR3 protein: CASSFVAGFTDTQYF

V gene: TRBV6-1
J gene: TRBJ1-1
clone size: NA
D gene: NA
CDR3 DNA: TGTGCCAGCAGTCCCCAGGGGTTGGGGAACACTGAAGCTTTCTTT
CDR3 protein: CASSPQGLGNTEAFF

V gene: TRBV4-3
J gene: TRBJ1-4
clone size: once
D gene: NA
CDR3 DNA: TGCGCCAGCAGCCAATTTTTACAGGGCGGTGAAAAACTGTTTTTT
CDR3 protein: CASSQFLQGGEKLFF

V gene: TRBV18
J gene: TRBJ2-5
clone size: NA
D gene: TRBD1
CDR3 DNA: TGTGCCAGCTCACCACCGAATAGCAGGGGGCGGCAAGAGACCCAGTACTTC
CDR3 protein: CASSPPNSRGRQETQYF

V gene: TRBV5-5
J gene: TRBJ2-5
clone size: NA
D gene: TRBD2
CDR3 DNA: TGTGCCAGCTTAATAGCGGGAGCGGTCGGGGAGACCCAGTACTTC
CDR3 protein: CASLIAGAVGETQYF

V gene: TRBV5-4
J gene: TRBJ2-1
clone size: once
D gene: NA
CDR3 DNA: TGTGCCAGCAGCTTGACAGGGAGTAATGAGCAGTTCTTC
CDR3 protein: CASSLTGSNEQFF

V gene: TRBV7-9
J gene: TRBJ2-7
clone size: NA
D gene: NA
CDR3 DNA: TGTGCCAGCAGCTTAGCGGCGACCCAAGGCGAGCAGTACTTC
CDR3 protein: CASSLAATQGEQYF

V gene: TRBV11-2
J gene: TRBJ2-1
clone size: NA
D gene: NA
CDR3 DNA: TGTGCCAGCAGCATCGCATACGGAGGGAATGAGCAGTTCTTC
CDR3 protein: CASSIAYGGNEQFF

V gene: TRBV7-2
J gene: TRBJ2-3
clone size: NA
D gene: NA
CDR3 DNA: TGTGCCAGCAGCACCGGACTTACAGATACGCAGTATTTT
CDR3 protein: CASSTGLTDTQYF

V gene: TRBV14
J gene: TRBJ2-1
clone size: NA
D gene: TRBD2
CDR3 DNA: TGTGCCAGCAGCCAATTTGCAGGACTAGCGGGGTACAATGAGCAGTTCTTC
CDR3 protein: CASSQFAGLAGYNEQFF

V gene: TRBV5-1
J gene: TRBJ2-1
clone size: NA
D gene: TRBD2
CDR3 DNA: TGCGCCAGCAGCTTGCTGGGACTAGCGGGAGGAGGAGAGCAGTTCTTC
CDR3 protein: CASSLLGLAGGGEQFF

V gene: TRBV9
J gene: TRBJ2-3
clone size: NA
D gene: TRBD2
CDR3 DNA: TGTGCCAGCAGCAGGAGACTAGCGGGTACAGATACGCAGTATTTT
CDR3 protein: CASSRRLAGTDTQYF

V gene: TRBV19
J gene: TRBJ2-7
clone size: NA
D gene: NA
CDR3 DNA: TGTGCCAGTAGTATAGGAGGACAGCCCTACGAGCAGTACTTC
CDR3 protein: CASSIGGQPYEQYF

V gene: TRBV11-2
J gene: TRBJ1-5
clone size: NA
D gene: NA
CDR3 DNA: TGTGCCAGCAGCTTGGGGCTTCTAAAGCAGCCCCAGCATTTT
CDR3 protein: CASSLGLLKQPQHF

V gene: TRBV5-6
J gene: TRBJ2-7
clone size: NA
D gene: NA
CDR3 DNA: TGTGCCAGCAGCTCATACTCTAGAATCTCCTACGAGCAGTACTTC
CDR3 protein: CASSSYSRISYEQYF

V gene: TRBV7-9
J gene: TRBJ1-1
clone size: NA
D gene: TRBD1
CDR3 DNA: TGTGCCAGCAGCTGGAAGACAGGGGGCGGAGGCGCTGAAGCTTTCTTT
CDR3 protein: CASSWKTGGGGAEAFF

V gene: TRBV5-4
J gene: TRBJ2-1
clone size: NA
D gene: TRBD1
CDR3 DNA: TGTGCCAGCAGCTCGGCTACAGGGGAGAACAATGAGCAGTTCTTC
CDR3 protein: CASSSATGENNEQFF

V gene: TRBV19
J gene: TRBJ2-1
clone size: once
D gene: NA
CDR3 DNA: TGTGCCAGTAAACGGGCGGACCTAAGGGATGAGCAGTTCTTC
CDR3 protein: CASKRADLRDEQFF

V gene: TRBV27
J gene: TRBJ2-7
clone size: NA
D gene: NA
CDR3 DNA: TGTGCCAGCAGTTCCTCGAGTCAGTCACGCTCCTACGAGCAGTACTTC
CDR3 protein: CASSSSSQSRSYEQYF

V gene: TRBV28
J gene: TRBJ1-4
clone size: NA
D gene: TRBD1
CDR3 DNA: TGTGCCAGCAGGCCGAGCGACAGGGGTATAGAAAAACTGTTTTTT
CDR3 protein: CASRPSDRGIEKLFF

V gene: TRBV5-1
J gene: TRBJ1-3
clone size: NA
D gene: NA
CDR3 DNA: TGCGCCAGCAGCTCGGCCCCGGGAAACACCATATATTTT
CDR3 protein: CASSSAPGNTIYF

V gene: TRBV6-1
J gene: TRBJ1-1
clone size: NA
D gene: TRBD1
CDR3 DNA: TGTGCCAGCAGGAAACTCACAGGGGGCACTGAAGCTTTCTTT
CDR3 protein: CASRKLTGGTEAFF

V gene: TRBV6-1
J gene: TRBJ1-1
clone size: few
D gene: NA
CDR3 DNA: TGTGCCAGCAGTGAGCCCCCCCTTCCAGCTTTCTTT
CDR3 protein: CASSEPPLPAFF

V gene: TRBV18
J gene: TRBJ2-5
clone size: NA
D gene: NA
CDR3 DNA: TGTGCCAGCTCACCAGGGGGACGAGAGACCCAGTACTTC
CDR3 protein: CASSPGGRETQYF

V gene: TRBV7-2
J gene: TRBJ2-2
clone size: NA
D gene: NA
CDR3 DNA: TGTGCCAGCAGCTTAGTTAGGCTAGCCGAGAACACCGGGGAGCTGTTTTTT
CDR3 protein: CASSLVRLAENTGELFF

V gene: TRBV5-6
J gene: TRBJ2-5
clone size: once
D gene: TRBD1
CDR3 DNA: TGTGCCAGCAGCTTGGCCGACAGGGAGGAGACCCAGTACTTC
CDR3 protein: CASSLADREETQYF

V gene: TRBV27
J gene: TRBJ2-7
clone size: NA
D gene: TRBD2
CDR3 DNA: TGTGCCAGCAGTCGACTCCAACTAGCGGGAGAGGGCTCCGAGCAGTACTTC
CDR3 protein: CASSRLQLAGEGSEQYF

V gene: TRBV2
J gene: TRBJ2-7
clone size: NA
D gene: NA
CDR3 DNA: TGTGCCAGCACCCGTGGGGGGTCTGACTACGAGCAGTACTTC
CDR3 protein: CASTRGGSDYEQYF

V gene: TRBV30
J gene: TRBJ2-2
clone size: once
D gene: NA
CDR3 DNA: TGTGCCTGGACGAGAACGGGGGAGCTGTTTTTT
CDR3 protein: CAWTRTGELFF

V gene: TRBV5-1
J gene: TRBJ2-3
clone size: once
D gene: TRBD2
CDR3 DNA: TGCGCCAGCAGCTTGGTCATAGCGGGACCTAGCACAGATACGCAGTATTTT
CDR3 protein: CASSLVIAGPSTDTQYF

V gene: TRBV6-6
J gene: TRBJ1-4
clone size: NA
D gene: TRBD1
CDR3 DNA: TGTGCCAGCAGTTACGGACAGGGAGGTGAAAAACTGTTTTTT
CDR3 protein: CASSYGQGGEKLFF

V gene: TRBV5-1
J gene: TRBJ2-3
clone size: NA
D gene: TRBD1
CDR3 DNA: TGCGCCAGCAGACCGGGACAGTCTACCGATACGCAGTATTTT
CDR3 protein: CASRPGQSTDTQYF

V gene: TRBV5-1
J gene: TRBJ2-4
clone size: NA
D gene: NA
CDR3 DNA: TGCGCCAGCAGCCCAGGTCACAACAACATTCAGTACTTC
CDR3 protein: CASSPGHNNIQYF

V gene: TRBV7-3
J gene: TRBJ2-7
clone size: NA
D gene: NA
CDR3 DNA: TGTGCCAGCAGCTTAATGGTAGCGGCCTCCTACGAGCAGTACTTC
CDR3 protein: CASSLMVAASYEQYF

V gene: TRBV20-1
J gene: TRBJ1-2
clone size: NA
D gene: NA
CDR3 DNA: TGCAGTCGCAATGGCTACACCTTC
CDR3 protein: CSRNGYTF